This T cell receptor (beta chain) was observed in a study of blood T cells in healthy people across ages. Caucasian, healthy and from Russia, the donors were aged between about 6 and 90. Collection of ten milliliters of peripheral blood was performed for each donor. Together with a sample-barcoded 5' primer, a J-beta primer mix was included in a second PCR lasting about 6 to 11 cycles. Tagging of each cDNA molecule was performed by a template-switch adaptor with 12 random nucleotides. TCRdb reprocessed the 5' RACE reads via MiXCR and lists one record per CDR3 protein. There are about 1.6 million distinct CDR3 sequences in the sample; roughly 32% occur only once, and around 10% lies in the top ten. Study conclusions and caveats: Researchers said unsorted PBMCs prevented a conclusive naive versus antigen-experienced comparison.

Germline V gives CDR1 KGHDR, CDR2 SFDVKD. V gave up 7 bases and J gave up 3 bases, with 15 bases separating them. The length of the CDR3 is 14 residues. In regard to this clonotype: The antigen is unknown.

This clonotype was obtained from a woman aged 30 to 39 in good health. V usage is TRBV24-1 and J usage is TRBJ2-7; D is unresolved. The sequencing input was blood. CDR3 nucleotides: TGTGCCACCAGCATGACCTATCGCCTCTACGAGCAGTACTTC. Amino acids: CATSMTYRLYEQYF.